The table lists the clone carrying this T cell receptor (beta chain) with many counts. Germline CDR1 KGHSH, CDR2 LQKENI. The length of the CDR3 is 13 residues. The V end lost 3 bases, the J end lost 0 bases, and 2 bases lay between the germline ends. The data stem from a study of early T cells in non-severe SARS-CoV-2 infection. Study-level background: Chains were unpaired, as sequencing was done on bulk RNA from unsorted whole blood.

Each cDNA molecule carried a unique molecular identifier. TCRdb fed the 5' RACE reads into MiXCR, producing one record per CDR3 protein. The table records approximately 50,000 distinct CDR3 sequences, about 7.8% of them present only once. The origin of this receptor is an adult who was a healthcare worker with PCR-confirmed SARS-CoV-2 infection or an uninfected control (not recorded which). V usage is TRBV18 and J usage is TRBJ2-2; no reliable D call. Sequences were obtained from whole blood. This chain's CDR3 is CASSPANTGELFF. Written as DNA, the CDR3 is TGTGCCAGCTCACCCGCGAACACCGGGGAGCTGTTTTTT.